Listed below are T cell receptor beta chains from one sample, sequenced in a study of blood T cell repertoires in COVID-19. Some clones are missing from TCRdb's copy, which holds only in-frame ones; the method was immunoSEQ multiplex PCR. In the table there are some 350,000 clones, nearly 90% of which are singletons. Input material: peripheral blood. These receptors all stem from a young man with active or convalescent COVID-19. CDR3s include the opening cysteine and the closing phenylalanine or tryptophan. The order of the fields is V gene, clone size, D gene, J gene, CDR3 DNA, CDR3 protein. A D gene is named only where the DNA matches it firmly. Only part of the rows carry a size: once, few, many, or a class if the clone is expanded.

TRBV27	NA	TRBD1	TRBJ2-1	TGTGCCAGCAGTTGGGACAGGTCCCGGAATGAGCAGTTCTTC	CASSWDRSRNEQFF
TRBV27	few	NA	TRBJ2-2	TGTGCCAGCAGTCCTAGTGGCAACACCGGGGAGCTGTTTTTT	CASSPSGNTGELFF
TRBV6-5	NA	TRBD2	TRBJ2-7	TGTGCCAGTCTCACTAGCGGGGGGTTCCACGAGCAGTACTTC	CASLTSGGFHEQYF
TRBV10-3	NA	TRBD2	TRBJ2-7	TGTGCCATCAGGGATAGCGGGAGTCAATCCTACGAGCAGTACTTC	CAIRDSGSQSYEQYF
TRBV5-1	NA	TRBD1	TRBJ1-1	TGCGCCAGCAGACTGGGGACAGTGAACACTGAAGCTTTCTTT	CASRLGTVNTEAFF
TRBV6-5	NA	TRBD2	TRBJ2-1	TGTGCCAGCAGTTCCATCGGGACTAGAAGGCCTGATGAGCAGTTCTTC	CASSSIGTRRPDEQFF
TRBV19	once	TRBD1	TRBJ2-3	TGTGCCAGTAGTGACCCGGGACAGGGGGATTTTAGCACAGATACGCAGTATTTT	CASSDPGQGDFSTDTQYF
TRBV7-9	NA	NA	TRBJ1-3	TGTGCCAGCAGCTTAAGCGCACTGGCCTCTGGAAACACCATATATTTT	CASSLSALASGNTIYF
TRBV11-2	NA	NA	TRBJ2-7	TGTGCCAGCAGCTCAATATCAGGGGTCCGCGAGCAGTACTTC	CASSSISGVREQYF
TRBV19	NA	NA	TRBJ1-1	TGTGCCAGTAGTACTATTTATCCCACCCTTTCGGCGGGGGACACTGAAGCTTTCTTT	CASSTIYPTLSAGDTEAFF
TRBV11-2	NA	NA	TRBJ1-5	TGTGCCAGCAGCTTGACAGGACTCCACAATCAGCCCCAGCATTTT	CASSLTGLHNQPQHF
TRBV7-6	few	NA	TRBJ2-3	TGTGCCAGCAGCTTAGACTCTAGCACAGATACGCAGTATTTT	CASSLDSSTDTQYF
TRBV7-2	NA	NA	TRBJ2-3	TGTGCCAGCAGCTTCACTCAGGCCACAGATACGCAGTATTTT	CASSFTQATDTQYF
TRBV2	NA	TRBD1	TRBJ2-4	TGTGCCAGCAGTGATGAGACAGGGGGCGTGATGGACATTCAGTACTTC	CASSDETGGVMDIQYF
TRBV29-1	NA	TRBD1	TRBJ1-1	TGCAGCGTTGTGTCAGGGGGGACTGAAGCTTTCTTT	CSVVSGGTEAFF
TRBV6-2/TRBV6-3	NA	NA	TRBJ1-5	TGTGCCAGCAGTTACTCGAATTCCGGGGGGCCCCAGCATTTT	CASSYSNSGGPQHF
TRBV6-5	NA	NA	TRBJ1-1	TGTGCCAGCAGTTACTCGGAGAATGAAGCTTTCTTT	CASSYSENEAFF
TRBV2	NA	TRBD1	TRBJ2-2	TGTGCCAGCAGTGATGAGACAGGGGGTGGCGGGGAGCTGTTTTTT	CASSDETGGGGELFF
TRBV29-1	once	NA	TRBJ2-7	TGCAGCGCTTTAGCGCCGGATTACGAGCAGTACTTC	CSALAPDYEQYF
TRBV7-9	NA	NA	TRBJ1-4	TGTGCCAGCAGCTTAGGCGGAGGAGGGCGGCATAATGAAAAACTGTTTTTT	CASSLGGGGRHNEKLFF
TRBV4-2	NA	NA	TRBJ1-3	TGTGCCAGCAGCCAAGCGTGGGCGAGCTCTGGAAACACCATATATTTT	CASSQAWASSGNTIYF
TRBV3-1/TRBV3-2	once	NA	TRBJ1-2	TGTGCCAGCAGCCAAGCGGGATATGGCTACACCTTC	CASSQAGYGYTF
TRBV28	NA	TRBD1	TRBJ1-1	TGTGCCAGCGGGGCGGACAGGGGAGTTACTGAAGCTTTCTTT	CASGADRGVTEAFF
TRBV12-2	NA	NA	TRBJ2-5	TGTGCAAGTCGCTTACAAAAGGACAGGGGGGAGACCCAGTACTTC	CASRLQKDRGETQYF
TRBV3-1/TRBV3-2	NA	NA	TRBJ1-5	TGTGCCAGCAGCCAAGATCTTCACAACAGCAATCAGCCCCAGCATTTT	CASSQDLHNSNQPQHF
TRBV2	NA	TRBD1	TRBJ1-1	TGTGCCAGCAGGCAGGGGGCGTGGACTGAAGCTTTCTTT	CASRQGAWTEAFF
TRBV27	NA	NA	TRBJ2-7	TGTGCCAGCAGTTTATTCGGGGAGCAGTACTTC	CASSLFGEQYF
TRBV19	NA	NA	TRBJ1-2	TGTGCCACTCGGCGGGCTAACTATGGCTACACCTTC	CATRRANYGYTF
TRBV4-2	once	NA	TRBJ2-7	TGTGCCAGCAGCCCCCCGATAGATGCTAGTCGGGTAACCTACGAGCAGTACTTC	CASSPPIDASRVTYEQYF
TRBV29-1	NA	NA	TRBJ2-7	TGCAGCGTTAAAGGGGACTTAAGCTACGAGCAGTACTTC	CSVKGDLSYEQYF
TRBV7-2	many	TRBD2	TRBJ2-4	TGTGCCAGCAGCTCTAGCGGGACCGTAGCCAAAAACATTCAGTACTTC	CASSSSGTVAKNIQYF
TRBV6-2/TRBV6-3	NA	TRBD1	TRBJ1-2	TGTGCCAGCAGTTACTCGACAGGGATTGGCTACACCTTC	CASSYSTGIGYTF
TRBV2	NA	TRBD1	TRBJ1-5	TGTGCCAGCAGTGAACGGGGACAGGGAGGCAATCAGCCCCAGCATTTT	CASSERGQGGNQPQHF
TRBV19	NA	NA	TRBJ1-1	TGTGCCAGTAGTATAGATCATGGATGGAGCACTGAAGCTTTCTTT	CASSIDHGWSTEAFF
TRBV6-6	NA	TRBD1	TRBJ1-4	TGTGCCAGCAGTCACCCGCGGGGACAGGGGGAGGAAAAACTGTTTTTT	CASSHPRGQGEEKLFF
TRBV27	NA	NA	TRBJ2-7	TGTGCCAGCAGTTTCAACGGGAGAGGCTACGAGCAGTACTTC	CASSFNGRGYEQYF
TRBV27	NA	TRBD1	TRBJ2-7	TGTGCCAGCAGAGGGACAGGGCCCATAAAAGCCTCCGAGCAGTACTTC	CASRGTGPIKASEQYF
TRBV7-8	NA	TRBD2	TRBJ2-7	TGTGCCAGCAGCTTAGGGGGGACTAGCTACTACGAGCAGTACTTC	CASSLGGTSYYEQYF
TRBV2	NA	TRBD1	TRBJ1-1	TGTGCCAGCAGTGAAGCGACAGGGGATACTGAAGCTTTCTTT	CASSEATGDTEAFF
TRBV18	once	NA	TRBJ2-7	TGTGCCAGCTCGAACGACAGAGACTACGAGCAGTACTTC	CASSNDRDYEQYF
TRBV4-1	NA	NA	TRBJ2-7	TGCGCCAGCAGCCCTCAACAGTACGGCTACGAGCAGTACTTC	CASSPQQYGYEQYF
TRBV18	NA	TRBD1	TRBJ2-3	TGTGCCAGCTCACCGGGGACAGGGGGCGCGACAGATACGCAGTATTTT	CASSPGTGGATDTQYF
TRBV5-1	NA	NA	TRBJ2-7	TGCGCCAGCAGCCTGGTAGGGGGATACGAGCAGTACTTC	CASSLVGGYEQYF
TRBV27	NA	NA	TRBJ2-1	TGTGCCAGCAGTTTATCGTTCGGACAGATTCTCGACAATGAGCAGTTCTTC	CASSLSFGQILDNEQFF
TRBV24-1	NA	NA	TRBJ2-2	TGTGCCACCGGGCAGTCGTACTCGAACACCGGGGAGCTGTTTTTT	CATGQSYSNTGELFF
TRBV7-2	few	TRBD1	TRBJ1-4	TGTGCCAGCAGCTCCGACAGGGGGACTAATGAAAAACTGTTTTTT	CASSSDRGTNEKLFF
TRBV18	NA	TRBD1	TRBJ1-1	TGTGCCAGCTCACCCGGACAGGGTGAAGCTTTCTTT	CASSPGQGEAFF
TRBV6-6	NA	NA	TRBJ1-5	TGTGCCAGCAGTTACTCGCGGCCGAATAGCAATCAGCCCCAGCATTTT	CASSYSRPNSNQPQHF
TRBV7-2	NA	TRBD1	TRBJ2-1	TGTGCCAGCAAGGGACAGGGGGTGCATGAGCAGTTCTTC	CASKGQGVHEQFF
TRBV9	NA	NA	TRBJ1-2	TGTGCCAGCAGCGTAGGAGGAGACACCCTTTTCGGGGAAGGCTACACCTTC	CASSVGGDTLFGEGYTF
TRBV28	NA	NA	TRBJ1-5	TGTGCCAGCATAGGGGCAGGGGCTGCGACCCAGCATTTT	CASIGAGAATQHF
TRBV19	NA	TRBD1	TRBJ1-1	TGTGCCAGTAGTTGGGCCCTTTTCGGACAGGGGAGGACTGAAGCTTTCTTT	CASSWALFGQGRTEAFF
TRBV19	NA	NA	TRBJ1-1	TGTGCCAGTACCTTACAGGGTCACACTGAAGCTTTCTTT	CASTLQGHTEAFF
TRBV7-2	NA	TRBD1	TRBJ1-2	TGTGCCAGCAGCCACGGACAGGGGGCTCGTGGCTACACCTTC	CASSHGQGARGYTF
TRBV5-8	once	TRBD2	TRBJ2-5	TGTGCCAGCAGCTTGGCGTCGTCGGGGGGTCAAGAGACCCAGTACTTC	CASSLASSGGQETQYF
TRBV18	NA	NA	TRBJ2-2	TGTGCCAGCTCACCTGGCCCCACCGGGGAGCTGTTTTTT	CASSPGPTGELFF
TRBV5-8	NA	TRBD1	TRBJ1-5	TGTGCCAGCAGCTTGGCCGGACAGGGCGCTCAGCCCCAGCATTTT	CASSLAGQGAQPQHF